These 5 T cell receptor beta chains originate from one sample sequenced in a study of PD-L1 blockade in urothelial cancer. Time point indicated: pretreatment peripheral blood. Libraries were prepared by immunoSEQ multiplex PCR; TCRdb keeps only in-frame clonotypes and omits some of them. The repertoire consists of some 65,000 clones, with around 81% occurring once and the leading ten covering under 3.5%. Specimen: PBMCs, collected around atezolizumab (anti-PD-L1) treatment. These receptors came from a man in his sixties or seventies with urothelial cancer.

The chain joins TRBV12-5 to TRBJ2-7; 7 bases line up with TRBD1. The CDR3 covers 16 residues. V trimming: 4 bases; J trimming: 3 bases; junction bases outside the gene matches: 12. The germline CDR1 and CDR2 sequences are LGHNT and FRNRAP. The CDR3 coding sequence is TGTGCTAGTGGTTCGGGACAGAATAATTTTAACTACGAGCAGTACTTC. Translation: CASGSGQNNFNYEQYF.

V usage is TRBV27 and J usage is TRBJ2-7; 10 nucleotides agree with TRBD1. The germline CDR1 and CDR2 sequences are MNHEY and SMNVEV (reference sequence). The CDR3 consists of 14 residues. Trimming cost V 8 bases and J 4 bases; bases outside gene matches: 8. CDR3 sequence reads: CASLTRDRGYEQYF. The DNA of the CDR3 is TGTGCCAGCCTCACCCGGGACAGGGGATACGAGCAGTACTTC.

The chain joins TRBV5-1 to TRBJ1-2, with 9 bases matching TRBD1. The J segment lost 7 bases and the V segment lost 0 bases, leaving 7 bases of the junction unmatched. Germline values: CDR1 SGHRS, CDR2 YFSETQ. The length of the CDR3 is 15 residues. The CDR3 DNA follows: TGCGCCAGCAGCTTGGATGGACAGGGGCGTACTGGCTACACCTTC. It specifies CASSLDGQGRTGYTF.

This sequence joins TRBV5-4 and TRBJ1-1; D is unclear. CDR3 length equals 13 residues. CDR1 is SGHNT, CDR2 YYREEE, per germline (reference sequence). The V and J ends lost 2 bases and 0 bases respectively, with 5 bases between them. The DNA for the CDR3 is TGTGCCAGCAGCTTAACGGTGAACACTGAAGCTTTCTTT. Amino acid sequence: CASSLTVNTEAFF.

The rearrangement joins TRBV5-1 to TRBJ1-2; 12 bases align to TRBD1. Germline V gene sequence: CDR1 SGHRS, CDR2 YFSETQ. V shed 2 bases, J shed 8 bases, and the junction held 7 bases outside the gene matches. This CDR3 region has 15 residues. The CDR3 DNA is TGCGCCAGCAGCTTTCCGGGACAGGGGGCGCAAGGCTACACCTTC. Its protein product is CASSFPGQGAQGYTF.